Sequencing of this T cell receptor (beta chain) was carried out in a study of cytomegalovirus exposure and HLA in healthy donors. Findings and caveats of the study: Per a later analysis, 15,000 to 20,000 TCR beta sequences showed association with HLA alleles at 0.05 false discovery rate. Most subjects' HLA-A and HLA-B alleles were reportedly predicted from TCR beta sequences.

Germline V CDR1 and CDR2: MNHEY, SVGAGI. The CDR3 covers 13 residues. J lost 7 bases, V lost 7 bases, and 9 bases had no gene match. The PCR used 60 Vbeta and 13 Jbeta primers. Method: immunoSEQ multiplex PCR; TCRdb's copy keeps in-frame clones and lacks some. In the table there are some 130,000 clones, approximately 80% of which are singletons. A word on this clone: The antigen is not known.

The sample was PBMCs. The source of this sequence is a male donor in good health and CMV-seronegative. The chain has TRBV6-5 and TRBJ1-2; TRBD1 matches at 7 bases. CDR3 in amino acids: CASNAGTASGYTF. For the CDR3, the DNA is TGTGCCAGCAATGCCGGGACAGCTTCTGGCTACACCTTC.